This section outlines one T cell receptor beta chain sequence together with its context. This sample was included in a study of T cells in women clearing cervical HPV infection. About the study: Controls gave blood once infection was undetectable; cases at lesion identification. HLA type could not be excluded as a confounder.

Measured with immunoSEQ multiplex PCR; TCRdb has only the in-frame clones, and not every one. The sample holds tens of thousands of clones. Source material: blood buffy coat. The TCR sequence derives from a woman between 18 and 70 years old with a cervical HPV16 infection that either progressed to CIN3+ or cleared (not recorded which).

Incomplete CDR3 DNA: TGTGCCAGCTCCCTCATCTCGGACAATGAG. This encodes CASSLISDNE. The full CDR3 protein reads CASSLISDNEQFF. V gene TRBV2 combines with J gene TRBJ2-1; no clear D. The CDR3 end falls 3 residues outside the read, so it is completed with the germline J gene. CDR1 SNHLY and CDR2 FYNNEI come from the germline V gene. The CDR3 has 13 amino acids. Trimming removed 8 bases from V and 5 bases from J, with 13 bases in between.